The 10 T cell receptor beta chains listed next were all sequenced from one sample in a study of T-cell memory formation after mild COVID-19. TCRdb re-called the 5' RACE reads with MiXCR, one entry per CDR3 protein. The sample comprises about 100,000 distinct CDR3 sequences, over 13% of which are singletons, and about 39% rests with the top ten. Sequenced: PBMCs or a T cell subset sorted from them (not recorded which). Receptors were obtained from a man aged 18 to 30 who had mild COVID-19 (a few samples of this study predate the infection). Cell type and time point are not known.

V is TRBV20-1 and J is TRBJ1-6; no firm D call. Germline loops: CDR1 DFQATT, CDR2 SNEGSKA (reference sequence). This CDR3 comprises 16 residues. Trimming stripped 0 bases from V and 0 bases from J, with 9 bases between. The CDR3 region is CSARDLNNSYNSPLHF. For the CDR3, the DNA is TGCAGTGCTAGAGACCTAAACAACTCCTATAATTCACCCCTCCACTTT.

V is TRBV4-2 and J is TRBJ2-3; D is perhaps TRBD1 (5 bases). The CDR3 runs to 15 residues. Trimming shortened V by 6 bases and J by 0 bases, and 13 bases separated the two germline ends. Germline V gives CDR1 LGHNA, CDR2 YNFKEQ. Here the CDR3 DNA reads TGTGCCAGCAGGACAGAACCAGCTAGCACAGATACGCAGTATTTT. This translates into CASRTEPASTDTQYF.

CDR3 sequence (DNA): TGTGCCAGCAACCACGGAACGTGGCGAGGGTCCCTAGGGTACAATGAGCAGTTCTTC. It specifies CASNHGTWRGSLGYNEQFF. The chain combines TRBV5-6 with TRBJ2-1; D perhaps matches TRBD2 (5 bases). In germline, CDR1 is SGHDT, CDR2 YYEEEE. The germline V and J ends were trimmed by 6 bases and 4 bases, with 29 bases remaining between them. This CDR3 has 19 residues.

This clonotype turned up a few times. The V and J genes are TRBV7-9 and TRBJ2-3, with D possibly matching TRBD2 (5 bases). Germline lookup yields CDR1 SEHNR and CDR2 FQNEAQ (reference sequence). The ends were cut back, 1 base at V and 8 bases at J, with 7 bases in the middle. The length of the CDR3 is 12 residues. Here the CDR3 reads CASSLGLRTQYF. The CDR3 nucleotides read TGTGCCAGCAGCTTAGGACTACGTACGCAGTATTTT.

The V gene is TRBV10-1, the J gene TRBJ2-5, with 7 nucleotides matching TRBD2. The CDR3 consists of 14 residues. Germline assignment: CDR1 WNHNN and CDR2 SYGVQD (reference sequence). V was clipped by 4 bases and J by 5 bases; unmatched bases: 7. This chain's CDR3 is CASSGESGMETQYF. The CDR3 bases are TGCGCCAGCAGTGGGGAAAGCGGGATGGAGACCCAGTACTTC.

This clonotype has just a few counts. The V gene is TRBV4-1, the J gene TRBJ2-1; D might be TRBD1 or TRBD2, each matching 5 bases. V was pared by 5 bases and J by 4 bases, with 9 bases between. Germline loops: CDR1 MGHRA, CDR2 YSYEKL. This CDR3 is built from 13 residues. Here the CDR3 DNA reads TGCGCCAGCAGCGGGGGAAAATACAATGAGCAGTTCTTC. Its translation is CASSGGKYNEQFF.

The V call is TRBV11-2, the J call TRBJ1-1; possibly TRBD1 for D (5 bases). CDR1 is SGHAT, CDR2 FQNNGV, per germline. The CDR3 loop spans 16 amino acids. Trimming took off 5 bases at V and 3 bases at J, with 19 bases between the two ends. The CDR3 region is CASSPGGRASDTEAFF. The CDR3 DNA reads as TGTGCCAGCAGCCCTGGGGGGAGGGCGTCGGACACTGAAGCTTTCTTT.

The CDR3 DNA sequence: TGTGCCAGTACAGCAGCGGGAGTTAGGAATGAGCAGTTCTTC. As protein: CASTAAGVRNEQFF. The rearrangement uses TRBV19 and TRBJ2-1; TRBD2 aligns across 8 bases. V was pared by 7 bases and J by 7 bases, with 9 bases of the junction left unmatched. CDR3 length equals 14 residues. Per germline, CDR1 LNHDA and CDR2 SQIVND (reference sequence). Using reference TRBV19 and TRBJ2-1 for the parts outside the CDR3, the full variable domain is DGGITQSPKYLFRKEGQNVTLSCEQNLNHDAMYWYRQDPGQGLRLIYYSQIVNDFQKGDIAEGYSVSREKKESFPLTVTSAQKNPTAFYLCASTAAGVRNEQFFGPGTRLTVL.

V is TRBV7-3 and J is TRBJ2-2; D is undetermined. Trimming took 4 bases from V and 3 from J, leaving 9 bases between them. This CDR3 contains 14 residues. The germline V gene encodes CDR1 SGHTA and CDR2 FQGTGA. The CDR3: CASSYEWDTGELFF. CDR3 nucleotides: TGTGCCAGCAGCTACGAGTGGGACACCGGGGAGCTGTTTTTT.

This clonotype was observed a few times. This chain uses TRBV6-1 with TRBJ1-5; D is unresolved. Trimming left V 10 bases short and J 3 bases short, with 10 bases between. The germline V gene encodes CDR1 MNHNS and CDR2 SASEGT. CDR3 length: 12 amino acids. Here the CDR3 reads CATRRFNQPQHF. CDR3 sequence (DNA): TGTGCCACCAGGCGGTTCAATCAGCCCCAGCATTTT.